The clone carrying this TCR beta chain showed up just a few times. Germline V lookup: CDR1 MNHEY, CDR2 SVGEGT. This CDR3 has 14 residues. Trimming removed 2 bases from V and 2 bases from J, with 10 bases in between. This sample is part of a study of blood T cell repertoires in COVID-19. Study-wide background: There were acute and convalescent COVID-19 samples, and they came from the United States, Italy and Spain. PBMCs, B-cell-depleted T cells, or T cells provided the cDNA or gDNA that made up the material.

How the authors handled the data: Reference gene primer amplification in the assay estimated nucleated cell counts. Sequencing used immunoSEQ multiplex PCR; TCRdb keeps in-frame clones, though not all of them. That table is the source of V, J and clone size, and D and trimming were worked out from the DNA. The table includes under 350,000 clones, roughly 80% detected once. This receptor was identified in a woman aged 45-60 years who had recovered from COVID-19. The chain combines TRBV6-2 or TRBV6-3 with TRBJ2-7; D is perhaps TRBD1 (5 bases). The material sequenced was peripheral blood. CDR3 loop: CASSYGSGPYEQYF. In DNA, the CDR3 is TGTGCCAGCAGTTACGGATCAGGGCCCTACGAGCAGTACTTC.